These 14 T cell receptor beta chains came from one sample sequenced in a study of neoadjuvant anti-PD-1 for oral cavity cancer. Using immunoSEQ multiplex PCR, the repertoire was profiled, and TCRdb retains in-frame clones only, with some absent. The data show approximately 7,800 clones, approximately 65% seen once. Regarding time point: after neoadjuvant nivolumab, at surgical resection. The sequenced sample was PBMCs, obtained after nivolumab (anti-PD-1) treatment. The origin of the receptors is a person between 40 and 79 years old with oral cavity squamous cell carcinoma.

The chain couples TRBV6-6 to TRBJ2-1, with a weak D call TRBD2 (6 bases). Looked up from germline, CDR1 is MNHNY and CDR2 is SVGAGI (reference sequence). CDR3 length: 15 residues. V lost 6 bases to trimming and J lost 2 bases, with 14 bases between them. The DNA for the CDR3 is TGTGCCAGCAGCTCGGGACTTACCGCCTACAATGAGCAGTTCTTC. This sequence encodes CASSSGLTAYNEQFF.

The gene calls are TRBV6-5 and TRBJ2-5, with D possibly matching TRBD2 (5 bases). V lost 5 bases, J lost 5 bases, and 12 bases lay in between. CDR1 is MNHEY, CDR2 SVGAGI, per germline. CDR3 length: 13 residues. CDR3 sequence (DNA): TGTGCCAGCAGTCGCGCCCCGGGGGAGACCCAGTACTTC. Its protein product is CASSRAPGETQYF.

The chain combines TRBV28 with TRBJ2-7; D possibly uses TRBD1 or TRBD2 (6 bases each). Germline CDR1 is MDHEN and CDR2 is SYDVKM. This CDR3 has 15 residues. V shed 5 bases and J shed 6 bases, with 20 bases lying between them. The CDR3 is CASSRGLGGLAEQYF. The CDR3 nucleotides are TGTGCCAGCAGTAGGGGTCTTGGGGGGCTGGCCGAGCAGTACTTC.

In its sample, this clone was seen a few times. This chain uses TRBV6-4 with TRBJ2-3; D may correspond to TRBD1 or TRBD2 (5 bases each). Germline V lookup: CDR1 MRHNA, CDR2 SNTAGT. The CDR3 has 15 amino acids. V lost 3 bases and J lost 2, with 12 bases in between. This chain's CDR3 is CASSESPGTTDTQYF. In DNA, the CDR3 is TGTGCCAGCAGTGAAAGCCCGGGGACCACAGATACGCAGTATTTT.

CDR3 sequence: CASGRAEAFF. In DNA form, the CDR3 reads TGTGCCAGCGGTAGGGCTGAAGCTTTCTTT. This chain connects TRBV2 to TRBJ1-1; D is uncertain. Trimming took 8 bases from V and 6 from J, leaving 7 bases between them. This CDR3 has 10 amino acids. Per germline, CDR1 SNHLY and CDR2 FYNNEI. Supplemented by reference TRBV2 and TRBJ1-1, the full variable domain reads EPEVTQTPSHQVTQMGQEVILRCVPISNHLYFYWYRQILGQKVEFLVSFYNNEISEKSEIFDDQFSVERPDGSNFTLKIRSTKLEDSAMYFCASGRAEAFFGQGTRLTVV.

The chain uses TRBV4-3 and TRBJ2-7, with a possible D match to TRBD2 (6 bases). V was shortened by 0 bases and J by 3 bases, with 18 bases between the two germline ends. CDR3 length equals 17 residues. Germline CDR1 LGHNA, CDR2 YSLEER. The CDR3 DNA reads TGCGCCAGCAGCCAAGATACAAGGGGAGGTTGGGACTACGAGCAGTACTTC. It is translated as CASSQDTRGGWDYEQYF.

The rearrangement links TRBV9 to TRBJ1-2; 8 bases are shared with TRBD1. Germline assignment: CDR1 SGDLS and CDR2 YYNGEE. Unmatched junction bases numbered 5, after V lost 0 bases and J lost 4 bases. CDR3 length: 15 amino acids. Here the CDR3 reads CASSVDDRGTYGYTF. The CDR3 DNA reads TGTGCCAGCAGCGTAGACGACAGGGGAACCTATGGCTACACCTTC.

The CDR3 sequence is CASSLSPPSTDTQYF. CDR3 in DNA: TGTGCCAGCAGCTTAAGCCCCCCTAGCACAGATACGCAGTATTTT. The chain links TRBV11-2 to TRBJ2-3; D is undetermined. The CDR3 runs to 15 residues. V lost 2 bases and J 0 bases, leaving 9 bases between the germline ends. Germline loops: CDR1 SGHAT, CDR2 FQNNGV.

This clone was picked up a small number of times. J is TRBJ2-7 and V is TRBV15; weak D call: TRBD2 (6 bases). The CDR3 runs to 13 residues. Trimming removed 0 bases at V and 13 bases at J, with 16 bases between. CDR1 LNHNV and CDR2 YYDKDF come from the germline V gene (reference sequence). The CDR3 sequence is CATSRDFGDSTYF. CDR3 DNA sequence: TGTGCCACCAGCAGAGATTTCGGGGACTCGACCTACTTC. Full variable domain (rest looked up from reference TRBV15 and TRBJ2-7): DAMVIQNPRYQVTQFGKPVTLSCSQTLNHNVMYWYQQKSSQAPKLLFHYYDKDFNNEADTPDNFQSRRPNTSFCFLDIRSPGLGDTAMYLCATSRDFGDSTYFGPGTRLTVT.

The chain couples TRBV4-3 to TRBJ1-1; D remains unclear. The V end lost 1 base, the J end lost 0 bases, and 18 bases lay between the germline ends. The CDR3 contains 18 residues. In germline, CDR1 is LGHNA, CDR2 YSLEER. CDR3 amino acids: CASSQAKPRTLMNTEAFF. The CDR3 coding sequence is TGCGCCAGCAGCCAAGCGAAACCCAGAACTCTCATGAACACTGAAGCTTTCTTT.

The CDR3 DNA reads TGCGCCAGCAGCCCAGGGGGTTTGGAGACCCAGTACTTC. It translates to CASSPGGLETQYF. V is TRBV10-1 and J is TRBJ2-5, with TRBD1 matching over 7 bases. The V segment lost 6 bases and the J segment 5 bases; nucleotides outside the gene matches: 6. The CDR3 sequence is 13 residues long. Germline CDR1 WNHNN, CDR2 SYGVQD (reference sequence).

V usage is TRBV4-3 and J usage is TRBJ1-2, with D maybe TRBD1 (5 bases). The V gene lost 0 bases and the J gene lost 4 bases, with 12 bases spanning the gap. The CDR3 consists of 15 residues. Germline V gene data show CDR1 as LGHNA and CDR2 as YSLEER. The CDR3 spells CASSQEVTDLYGYTF. Here the CDR3 DNA reads TGCGCCAGCAGCCAAGAGGTGACAGACCTCTATGGCTACACCTTC.

There are a few counts of this clone. This chain links TRBV10-3 with TRBJ1-1, with 7 bases fitting TRBD1. Unmatched junction bases numbered 6, after V lost 5 bases and J lost 0 bases. CDR1 and CDR2 from the germline V gene are ENHRY and SYGVKD. This CDR3 has 15 amino acids. Here the CDR3 reads CAISSRGGMNTEAFF. The CDR3 DNA reads as TGTGCCATCAGTTCCCGAGGGGGCATGAACACTGAAGCTTTCTTT.

The rearrangement joins TRBV5-4 to TRBJ1-3, with unresolved D. This CDR3 contains 15 residues. Trimming pared 4 bases from V and 2 bases from J, leaving 13 bases between. Germline lookup yields CDR1 SGHNT and CDR2 YYREEE (reference sequence). The CDR3 spells CASSLDSRAGNTIYF. In DNA, the CDR3 is TGTGCCAGCAGCCTCGACTCTAGAGCTGGAAACACCATATATTTT.